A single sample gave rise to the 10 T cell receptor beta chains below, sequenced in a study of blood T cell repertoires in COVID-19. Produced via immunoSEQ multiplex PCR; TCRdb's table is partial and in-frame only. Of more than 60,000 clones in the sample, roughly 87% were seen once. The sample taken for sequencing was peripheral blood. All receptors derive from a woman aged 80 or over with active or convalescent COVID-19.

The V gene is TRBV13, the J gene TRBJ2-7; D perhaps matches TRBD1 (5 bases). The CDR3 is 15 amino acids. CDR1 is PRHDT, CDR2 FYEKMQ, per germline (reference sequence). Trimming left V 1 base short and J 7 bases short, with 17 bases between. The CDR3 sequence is CASSLAKTAVVEQYF. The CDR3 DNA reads TGTGCCAGCAGCTTAGCCAAGACAGCCGTCGTGGAGCAGTACTTC. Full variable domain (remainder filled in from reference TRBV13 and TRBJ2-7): AAGVIQSPRHLIKEKRETATLKCYPIPRHDTVYWYQQGPGQDPQFLISFYEKMQSDKGSIPDRFSAQQFSDYHSELNMSSLELGDSALYFCASSLAKTAVVEQYFGPGTRLTVT.

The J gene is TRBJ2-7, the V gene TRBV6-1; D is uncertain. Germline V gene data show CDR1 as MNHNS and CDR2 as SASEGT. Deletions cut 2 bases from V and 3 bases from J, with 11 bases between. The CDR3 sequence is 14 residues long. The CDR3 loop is CASSERGNFYEQYF. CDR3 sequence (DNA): TGTGCCAGCAGTGAACGAGGAAACTTCTACGAGCAGTACTTC.

CDR3 DNA sequence: TGTGCCAGTACCTTCACCCAGGGGAACACTGAAGCTTTCTTT. Amino acid sequence: CASTFTQGNTEAFF. The V call is TRBV19, the J call TRBJ1-1; tentatively, D is TRBD1 (5 bases). The germline V and J ends were trimmed by 7 bases and 1 base, with 13 bases remaining between them. Germline lookup yields CDR1 LNHDA and CDR2 SQIVND (reference sequence). There are 14 residues in the CDR3.

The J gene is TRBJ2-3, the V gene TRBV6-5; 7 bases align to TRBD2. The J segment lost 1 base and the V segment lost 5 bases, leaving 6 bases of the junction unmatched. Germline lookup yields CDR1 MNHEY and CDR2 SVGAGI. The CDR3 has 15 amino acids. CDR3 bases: TGTGCCAGCAGTACGCGGGAGACCCGCACAGATACGCAGTATTTT. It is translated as CASSTRETRTDTQYF.

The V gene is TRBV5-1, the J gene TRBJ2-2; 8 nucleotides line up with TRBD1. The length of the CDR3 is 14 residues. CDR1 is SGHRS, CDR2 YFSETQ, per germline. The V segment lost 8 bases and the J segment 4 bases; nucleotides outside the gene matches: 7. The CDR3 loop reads CASESGQGTGELFF. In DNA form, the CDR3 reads TGCGCCAGTGAATCAGGACAGGGCACCGGGGAGCTGTTTTTT.

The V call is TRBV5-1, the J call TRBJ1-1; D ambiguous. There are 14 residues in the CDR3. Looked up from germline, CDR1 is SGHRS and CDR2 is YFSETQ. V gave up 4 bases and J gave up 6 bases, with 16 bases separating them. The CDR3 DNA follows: TGCGCCAGCAGCCCTAACAGTGGAATACCTGAAGCTTTCTTT. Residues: CASSPNSGIPEAFF.

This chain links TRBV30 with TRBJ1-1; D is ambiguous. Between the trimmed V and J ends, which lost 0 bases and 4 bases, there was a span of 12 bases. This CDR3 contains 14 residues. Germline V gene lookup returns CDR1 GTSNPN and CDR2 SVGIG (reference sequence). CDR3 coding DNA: TGTGCCTGGAGTGTACACAGTTTAAGCACTGAAGCTTTCTTT. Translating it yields CAWSVHSLSTEAFF.

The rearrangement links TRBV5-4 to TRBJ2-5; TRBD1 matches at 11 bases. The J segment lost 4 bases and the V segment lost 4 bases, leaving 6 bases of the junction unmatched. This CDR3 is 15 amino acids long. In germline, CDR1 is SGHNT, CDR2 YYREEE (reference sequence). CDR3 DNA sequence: TGTGCCAGCAGCCATGGACAGGGGGCTTCAGAGACCCAGTACTTC. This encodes CASSHGQGASETQYF. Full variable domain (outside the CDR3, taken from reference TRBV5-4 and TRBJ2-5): ETGVTQSPTHLIKTRGQQVTLRCSSQSGHNTVSWYQQALGQGPQFIFQYYREEENGRGNFPPRFSGLQFPNYSSELNVNALELDDSALYLCASSHGQGASETQYFGPGTRLLVL.

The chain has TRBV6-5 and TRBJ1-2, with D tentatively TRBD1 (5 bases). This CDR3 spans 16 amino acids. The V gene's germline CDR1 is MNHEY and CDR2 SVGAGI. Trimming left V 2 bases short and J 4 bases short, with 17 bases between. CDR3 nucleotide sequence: TGTGCCAGCAGTTACAGGGGAAAGGACGCTTTCTATGGCTACACCTTC. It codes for CASSYRGKDAFYGYTF.

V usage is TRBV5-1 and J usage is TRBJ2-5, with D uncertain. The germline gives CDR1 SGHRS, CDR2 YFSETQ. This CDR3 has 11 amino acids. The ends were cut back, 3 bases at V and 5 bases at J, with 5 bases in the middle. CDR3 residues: CASSSRETQYF. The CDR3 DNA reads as TGCGCCAGCAGCTCCCGGGAGACCCAGTACTTC.